This is a list of T cell receptor beta chains from one sample in a study of cytomegalovirus exposure and HLA in healthy donors. Clones were read by immunoSEQ multiplex PCR, and TCRdb kept only the in-frame ones, dropping some. The sample records 150,000 or so clones, about four fifths being singletons. Sequencing was done on a sample of PBMCs. The receptors were sampled from a young man in good health and CMV-seronegative. The CDR3 runs from the conserved cysteine through the conserved F or W. The order of the fields is J gene, D gene, CDR3 length, V gene, clone size, CDR3 protein, CDR3 DNA. A D gene is named only where the DNA matches it firmly. Clone size, where shown, is once, few, many, or a class for clones that have expanded.

TRBJ2-7 | TRBD2 | 15 | TRBV30 | once | CALTGGGGGPYEQYF | TGTGCCTTAACCGGGGGTGGCGGGGGGCCCTACGAGCAGTACTTC
TRBJ2-1 | NA | 12 | TRBV19 | NA | CASRGGANEQFF | TGTGCCAGTAGAGGCGGAGCCAATGAGCAGTTCTTC
TRBJ1-6 | TRBD1 | 16 | TRBV18 | NA | CASSPPGTGGSRPLHF | TGTGCCAGCTCACCACCGGGGACAGGGGGCTCCCGGCCCCTCCACTTT
TRBJ1-2 | NA | 14 | TRBV28 | NA | CASSLGSQGFGYTF | TGTGCCAGCAGTTTAGGTTCGCAGGGGTTTGGCTACACCTTC
TRBJ2-3 | NA | 15 | TRBV7-9 | NA | CASSRTGTSTDTQYF | TGTGCCAGCAGCCGAACAGGAACTAGCACAGATACGCAGTATTTT
TRBJ2-1 | NA | 15 | TRBV5-1 | NA | CASSLADRPLNEQFF | TGCGCCAGCAGCTTGGCGGACAGACCCCTTAATGAGCAGTTCTTC
TRBJ2-1 | NA | 16 | TRBV28 | NA | CASSTPREEAYNEQFF | TGTGCCAGCAGTACGCCCAGGGAGGAGGCCTACAATGAGCAGTTCTTC
TRBJ1-2 | NA | 19 | TRBV18 | NA | CASSPPGTGVLYTNYGYTF | TGTGCCAGCTCACCACCGGGAACGGGGGTTCTATATACTAACTATGGCTACACCTTC
TRBJ1-5 | NA | 12 | TRBV7-9 | NA | CASSSGVQPQHF | TGTGCCAGCAGCTCAGGGGTTCAGCCCCAGCATTTT
TRBJ1-6 | TRBD1 | 14 | TRBV7-2 | once | CASSGGVRGTSLHF | TGTGCCAGCAGCGGAGGGGTCAGGGGGACTTCCCTCCACTTT
TRBJ1-5 | TRBD1 | 15 | TRBV30 | NA | CAWSGGQGPYQPQHF | TGTGCCTGGAGTGGAGGACAGGGGCCCTATCAGCCCCAGCATTTT
TRBJ2-5 | NA | 13 | TRBV9 | NA | CASGRGRQETQYF | TGTGCCAGCGGTAGGGGCAGACAAGAGACCCAGTACTTC
TRBJ1-3 | NA | 16 | TRBV5-1 | NA | CASSLAYLSSGNTIYF | TGCGCCAGCAGCTTGGCTTATCTTTCGTCTGGAAACACCATATATTTT
TRBJ2-3 | NA | 15 | TRBV6-6 | NA | CASSLGTSITHTQYF | TGTGCCAGCAGCCTCGGGACATCAATTACCCATACGCAGTATTTT
TRBJ1-5 | NA | 15 | TRBV27 | NA | CASRSGTLSNQPQHF | TGTGCCAGCAGGTCCGGGACACTTAGCAATCAGCCCCAGCATTTT
TRBJ2-3 | TRBD2 | 17 | TRBV7-9 | NA | CASSLEVGLAGSDTQYF | TGTGCCAGCAGCTTAGAAGTGGGACTAGCGGGGTCAGATACGCAGTATTTT
TRBJ2-3 | TRBD2 | 15 | TRBV5-1 | NA | CASSLGGGLTDTQYF | TGCGCCAGCAGCTTGGGGGGAGGGCTGACAGATACGCAGTATTTT
TRBJ1-6 | TRBD1 | 16 | TRBV25-1 | NA | CASSRATGDDSSPLHF | TGTGCCAGCAGTAGGGCAACAGGGGACGATAGTTCACCCCTCCACTTT
TRBJ2-1 | TRBD2 | 14 | TRBV19 | NA | CASRTGGSYNEQFF | TGTGCCAGTAGGACGGGGGGCTCCTACAATGAGCAGTTCTTC
TRBJ2-2 | NA | 14 | TRBV7-9 | NA | CASSLRAASGELFF | TGTGCCAGCAGCTTACGAGCTGCGTCCGGGGAGCTGTTTTTT
TRBJ2-7 | TRBD1 | 15 | TRBV7-8 | NA | CASSLVTGYSYEQYF | TGTGCCAGCAGCTTAGTGACAGGGTACTCCTACGAGCAGTACTTC
TRBJ2-2 | NA | 14 | TRBV6-5 | NA | CASSPSGDTGELFF | TGTGCCAGCAGCCCCTCGGGGGACACCGGGGAGCTGTTTTTT
TRBJ2-2 | TRBD1 | 14 | TRBV7-2 | few | CASRPGGPAGELFF | TGTGCCAGCAGACCAGGGGGCCCGGCCGGGGAGCTGTTTTTT
TRBJ2-3 | TRBD2 | 15 | TRBV2 | once | CASSRAGNRGDTQYF | TGTGCCAGCAGCCGAGCGGGAAATCGAGGAGATACGCAGTATTTT
TRBJ2-7 | NA | 15 | TRBV6-1 | few | CASSPGGAGGYEQYF | TGTGCCAGCAGTCCGGGGGGGGCAGGGGGCTACGAGCAGTACTTC
TRBJ1-1 | TRBD1 | 15 | TRBV19 | once | CASSTQGWQNTEAFF | TGTGCCAGTAGTACACAGGGGTGGCAGAACACTGAAGCTTTCTTT
TRBJ1-2 | TRBD1 | 12 | TRBV7-9 | NA | CASSSSGGGYTF | TGTGCCAGCAGCTCCTCAGGGGGAGGCTACACCTTC
TRBJ2-1 | NA | 15 | TRBV13 | few | CASSPRVSGESEQFF | TGTGCCAGCAGCCCCCGGGTTAGCGGAGAAAGTGAGCAGTTCTTC
TRBJ1-2 | TRBD1 | 16 | TRBV5-6 | NA | CASSQIRDSTNYGYTF | TGTGCCAGCAGCCAGATACGGGACAGCACTAACTATGGCTACACCTTC
TRBJ2-1 | TRBD2 | 13 | TRBV30 | NA | CAWTLGAGGDPFF | TGTGCCTGGACATTGGGGGCGGGGGGTGATCCGTTCTTC
TRBJ2-3 | TRBD2 | 18 | TRBV6-4 | NA | CASSAKNFGGVTTDTQYF | TGTGCCAGCTCGGCTAAGAACTTTGGGGGGGTTACGACAGATACGCAGTATTTT
TRBJ2-3 | TRBD2 | 15 | TRBV6-1 | NA | CASSVLAGDTDTQYF | TGTGCCAGCAGTGTACTAGCGGGGGACACAGATACGCAGTATTTT
TRBJ1-5 | NA | 13 | TRBV7-8 | NA | CASSRQGDQPQHF | TGTGCCAGCAGCCGTCAAGGGGATCAGCCCCAGCATTTT
TRBJ2-3 | TRBD1 | 15 | TRBV10-3 | NA | CAISDAKGAADTQYF | TGTGCCATCAGTGATGCGAAGGGGGCCGCAGATACGCAGTATTTT
TRBJ1-6 | TRBD1 | 14 | TRBV19 | NA | CASSWVRGDSPLHF | TGTGCCAGTAGTTGGGTCAGGGGGGACTCACCCCTCCACTTT
TRBJ2-3 | NA | 12 | TRBV9 | NA | CASSAQGETQYF | TGTGCCAGCAGCGCACAGGGTGAGACGCAGTATTTT
TRBJ2-4 | TRBD1 | 15 | TRBV28 | NA | CASSLSDRGENSQYF | TGTGCCAGCAGTTTATCGGACAGGGGCGAAAACAGTCAGTACTTC
TRBJ1-1 | NA | 13 | TRBV6-5 | NA | CASSAPGKTEAFF | TGTGCCAGCAGTGCCCCGGGGAAAACTGAAGCTTTCTTT
TRBJ1-1 | TRBD1 | 14 | TRBV6-5 | NA | CASTPSGGSSEAFF | TGTGCCAGCACCCCGTCAGGGGGTTCTTCTGAAGCTTTCTTT
TRBJ2-5 | NA | 16 | TRBV27 | NA | CASSPTTLPIQETQYF | TGTGCCAGCTCCCCCACGACACTCCCGATCCAAGAGACCCAGTACTTC
TRBJ2-5 | NA | 13 | TRBV30 | few | CAWSVLVQETQYF | TGTGCCTGGAGTGTGTTAGTCCAAGAGACCCAGTACTTC
TRBJ2-3 | TRBD1 | 17 | TRBV27 | once | CASSLGPGQGAPDTQYF | TGTGCCAGCAGTTTGGGCCCCGGGCAGGGGGCTCCAGATACGCAGTATTTT
TRBJ1-2 | NA | 14 | TRBV10-3 | NA | CAISEYVGNYGYTF | TGTGCCATCAGTGAGTATGTCGGGAACTATGGCTACACCTTC
TRBJ1-2 | TRBD1 | 13 | TRBV19 | NA | CASSIPTGGHYTF | TGTGCCAGTAGTATTCCAACAGGGGGGCACTACACCTTC
TRBJ2-2 | NA | 15 | TRBV6-5 | NA | CASSYTGSDTGELFF | TGTGCCAGCAGCTATACAGGGTCCGACACCGGGGAGCTGTTTTTT
TRBJ2-5 | TRBD2 | 17 | TRBV9 | NA | CASSVGVAGGQQETQYF | TGTGCCAGCAGCGTAGGTGTAGCGGGGGGGCAACAAGAGACCCAGTACTTC
TRBJ1-5 | TRBD1 | 15 | TRBV6-1 | NA | CASRLTGDSNQPQHF | TGTGCCAGCAGATTGACAGGGGATAGCAATCAGCCCCAGCATTTT
TRBJ1-1 | NA | 14 | TRBV2 | NA | CASRGDILNTEAFF | TGTGCCAGCAGGGGAGACATCCTGAACACTGAAGCTTTCTTT
TRBJ2-5 | TRBD2 | 15 | TRBV7-9 | NA | CASSLVGRVEETQYF | TGTGCCAGCAGCTTAGTTGGGAGGGTGGAAGAGACCCAGTACTTC
TRBJ1-5 | NA | 16 | TRBV6-5 | NA | CASSYFPPISNQPQHF | TGTGCCAGCAGTTACTTTCCCCCTATAAGCAATCAGCCCCAGCATTTT
TRBJ2-5 | NA | 15 | TRBV28 | NA | CASRGVGSGQETQYF | TGTGCCAGCAGAGGGGTCGGGAGCGGACAAGAGACCCAGTACTTC
TRBJ2-5 | NA | 16 | TRBV10-3 | NA | CAISERLVLGRETQYF | TGTGCCATCAGTGAGAGACTAGTTCTCGGGCGGGAGACCCAGTACTTC
TRBJ1-1 | TRBD1 | 11 | TRBV19 | NA | CASSDRGAAFF | TGTGCCAGTAGTGACAGGGGTGCGGCTTTCTTT
TRBJ1-1 | TRBD1 | 18 | TRBV4-1 | once | CASSQGPMARGMNTEAFF | TGCGCCAGCAGCCAAGGTCCGATGGCCAGGGGGATGAACACTGAAGCTTTCTTT
TRBJ2-1 | NA | 13 | TRBV28 | NA | CASSLSPDNEQFF | TGTGCCAGCAGTTTATCTCCGGACAATGAGCAGTTCTTC
TRBJ1-1 | TRBD1 | 14 | TRBV5-4 | NA | CASSEYTGGTEAFF | TGTGCCAGCAGCGAATACACAGGGGGCACTGAAGCTTTCTTT
TRBJ2-7 | TRBD2 | 16 | TRBV15 | NA | CATSGGNSGGAYEQYF | TGTGCCACCAGCGGCGGCAATAGCGGGGGGGCCTACGAGCAGTACTTC
TRBJ1-1 | TRBD1 | 16 | TRBV4-3 | NA | CASSQDVWTGRSEAFF | TGCGCCAGCAGCCAAGACGTGTGGACAGGGAGGTCTGAAGCTTTCTTT
TRBJ1-1 | TRBD1 | 13 | TRBV27 | NA | CASRTGLNTEAFF | TGTGCCTCCCGGACAGGGCTGAACACTGAAGCTTTCTTT